This note documents a single T cell receptor (beta chain) sequence. Its matching antigen is unknown. This CDR3 is built from 16 residues. Germline V lookup: CDR1 SGHDT, CDR2 YYEEEE. V gave up 0 bases and J gave up 0 bases, with 10 bases separating them. The table came from immunoSEQ multiplex PCR; TCRdb's copy has only in-frame clones and leaves some out. Of 37,000 or so clones listed, about 89% are singletons. The record originates from a study of graft-versus-host responses after intestinal transplantation. In the study overall: Multivisceral, liver-intestinal, or isolated intestinal transplants were performed in recipients. Every transplant recipient was induced with anti-thymocyte globulin, then maintained on tacrolimus and steroids for about 3 years.

Whole-study findings and limits: Researchers found peak circulating GvH clone levels linked to early post-transplant HvG declines. GvH clones surfaced in recipient marrow, some emerging earlier in ileum or blood.

Sequenced material: PBMCs, taken around 320 days after intestinal transplant. The origin of this receptor is a human patient who received an intestinal transplant, so some T cells may come from the graft donor. The gene calls are TRBV5-6 and TRBJ1-3; D not certain. CDR3 residues: CASSLAPLFSGNTIYF. The CDR3 nucleotides read TGTGCCAGCAGCTTGGCACCGCTGTTCTCTGGAAACACCATATATTTT.